The entry below gives a single T cell receptor (beta chain) sequence along with its context. Its antigen is currently unknown. 5'-RACE, quantitative and with molecular barcodes, yielded the TCR beta libraries. TCRdb ran MiXCR on the 5' RACE reads and lists one entry per CDR3 protein. In the table there are more than 400,000 distinct CDR3 sequences, about 5% of which are singletons. This specimen belongs to a study of CD8 T cells in ankylosing spondylitis. Study findings and constraints: CD8+ disease-linked clones were present at relatively low frequencies in blood. Existing reports had already noted some motif variants in reactive arthritis synovial fluid and blood. Seemingly characteristic of ankylosing spondylitis blood was a TCR beta motif consisting of 7 or 8 highly homologous variants. Matched ankylosing spondylitis synovial fluid reportedly showed significant enrichment of disease-linked clones.

Germline V gene data show CDR1 as DFQATT and CDR2 as SNEGSKA (reference sequence). Trimming at V came to 5 bases and at J to 3 bases, leaving 6 bases not matched to a gene. The CDR3 loop spans 15 amino acids. The sequenced sample was blood, either unsorted or a sorted T cell fraction (not recorded which). This sequence was found in a male donor with ankylosing spondylitis. This chain links TRBV20-1 with TRBJ2-6; 8 positions agree with TRBD1. The CDR3 DNA sequence: TGCAGTGCTCCAGGGGGCCTTGGTGGGGCCAACGTCCTGACTTTC. This codes for CSAPGGLGGANVLTF.